The TCR beta chain under discussion was sequenced for a study of glioma-infiltrating T cells. As for the study in general: WHO grade II oligodendrogliomas or astrocytomas, plus non-recurrent WHO grade IV glioblastomas, were sampled. Study observations and caveats: Tissue and blood shared very few CDR3 sequences.

Many counts were recorded for this clonotype. Its antigen is currently unknown. Amplification of TCR alpha and beta CDR3 regions from RNA used iRepertoire nested multiplex PCR. TCRdb analysed the multiplex PCR reads with MiXCR anew, one entry per CDR3 protein. The sample lists a few hundred thousand distinct CDR3 sequences, 41% occurring once. The V gene's germline CDR1 is LNHNV and CDR2 YYDKDF (reference sequence). The CDR3 runs 13 residues. Trimming cost V 1 base and J 0 bases, with 3 bases left between them. The V gene is TRBV15, the J gene TRBJ2-5, with D unresolved. Sequencing was done on a sample of glioma tissue, nonneoplastic brain tissue, or PBMCs (not recorded which). The clonotype comes from a human donor with low-grade glioma or glioblastoma, undergoing nonglioma brain surgery, or in good health (not recorded which). The CDR3 is CATSRGDQETQYF. CDR3 bases: TGTGCCACCAGCAGAGGGGACCAAGAGACCCAGTACTTC.